The clone carrying this T cell receptor beta chain has a count of ten or more. Its antigen remains unidentified. PCR was performed a second time for roughly 7 to 12 cycles using a sample-barcoded 5' primer and a J-beta primer mix. Each cDNA molecule carried a tag from a template-switch adaptor that contained 12 random nucleotides. Sequencing of every sample gave 2.5 million or more CDR3-containing paired-end reads. Each CDR3 protein gets one entry after TCRdb re-called the 5' RACE reads with MiXCR. The sample yields 1.5 million to 2 million distinct CDR3 sequences, approximately 30% seen once. Donors each provided around 9 milliliters of peripheral blood. This specimen belongs to a study of blood T cells in healthy people across ages. Whole-study results and caveats: Per million T cells, TCR beta diversity dropped about linearly as age rose.

The V and J ends lost 2 bases and 13 bases respectively, with 15 bases between them. The CDR3 contains 13 residues. Germline CDR1 SNHLY, CDR2 FYNNEI. This chain joins TRBV2 and TRBJ2-4; D gene uncertain. Source material: blood. This TCR derives from a woman under 40 in good health. The CDR3, as DNA: TGTGCCAGCAGTGAAATAGCAGGCTCCCCGCAGTACTTC. The encoded protein is CASSEIAGSPQYF.